The 21 T cell receptor beta chains below were found in one sample sequenced in a study of cytomegalovirus exposure and HLA in healthy donors (dated by TCRdb to 2015 to 2018). The library was obtained by the immunoSEQ multiplex PCR assay. The multiplex PCR relied on a mix of 60 forward primers for TCR Vbeta segments and 13 reverse primers for TCR Jbeta segments. TCRdb re-hosts the immuneACCESS table, in-frame sequences only. Its copies lack some clones; in the studies checked, an unresolved V gene accounts for under half of them, and the cause for the rest is not known. Counted in this sample were some 100,000 clones; around 85% of them appeared once. The top ten hold 1% to 1.5% of the sample. Sample: PBMCs. The receptors were gathered from a girl aged 2-10 years in good health and CMV-seropositive.

The chain employs TRBV29-1 and TRBJ2-3; the match to TRBD2 covers 9 bases. Germline values: CDR1 SQVTM, CDR2 ANQGSEA. This CDR3 has 15 residues. Germline trimming cut 5 bases from V and 3 bases from J; bases unmatched to any gene: 9. CDR3 residues: CSVTHGREGTDTQYF. The CDR3 coding sequence is TGCAGCGTTACCCATGGGCGGGAGGGGACAGATACGCAGTATTTT.

CDR3 amino acids: CASSVVLAGATGELFF. The CDR3 bases are TGTGCCAGCAGCGTAGTTCTAGCGGGAGCGACCGGGGAGCTGTTTTTT. The rearrangement joins TRBV9 to TRBJ2-2; 10 bases are a match to TRBD2. The CDR3 length is 16 residues. V lost 0 bases to trimming and J lost 5 bases; unmatched junction nucleotides: 4. CDR1 SGDLS and CDR2 YYNGEE come from the germline V gene.

This clone has only one observation. The chain joins TRBV5-1 to TRBJ1-5, with D unclear. The CDR3 is 15 residues long. CDR1 and CDR2 from the germline V gene are SGHRS and YFSETQ. V dropped 0 bases and J dropped 1 base, with 8 bases sitting between them. The CDR3 bases are TGCGCCAGCAGCTTGGAGGGAGTGAGCAATCAGCCCCAGCATTTT. Its protein product is CASSLEGVSNQPQHF.

This clone was seen a handful of times. This chain joins TRBV11-2 and TRBJ2-7, with 8 bases matching TRBD2. The germline CDR1 and CDR2 sequences are SGHAT and FQNNGV. This CDR3 comprises 16 residues. J was trimmed by 2 bases and V by 1 base; bases with no gene match: 7. The CDR3, as DNA: TGTGCCAGCAGCTTAGGAGGCAGCGGGGGTCCCTACGAGCAGTACTTC. Residues: CASSLGGSGGPYEQYF.

This chain uses TRBV7-2 with TRBJ2-5, with 7 bases aligning to TRBD1. V shed 5 bases and J 6 bases; nucleotides not matched to a gene: 6. The germline CDR1 and CDR2 sequences are SGHTA and FQGNSA. This CDR3 spans 13 amino acids. The DNA for the CDR3 is TGTGCCAGCAGCCTACAGGGGATAAAGACCCAGTACTTC. This encodes CASSLQGIKTQYF.

In regard to this clone: Germline is not matched at one junction end, which may reflect a read error. The V gene is TRBV5-6, the J gene TRBJ1-1; D may be TRBD1 (5 bases). Germline V CDR1 and CDR2: SGHDT, YYEEEE. The CDR3 sequence is 15 residues long. The CDR3 DNA sequence: TGTGCCAGCAGCTTGCGGGGGGGAGTGAAGACTGAAGCTTTCTTT. As protein: CASSLRGGVKTEAFF. The whole variable domain, filled in from reference TRBV5-6 and TRBJ1-1, reads DAGVTQSPTHLIKTRGQQVTLRCSPKSGHDTVSWYQQALGQGPQFIFQYYEEEERQRGNFPDRFSGHQFPNYSSELNVNALLLGDSALYLCASSLRGGVKTEAFFGQGTRLTVV.

The V and J genes are TRBV9 and TRBJ2-3; no clear D gene. This CDR3 region has 18 residues. Per germline, CDR1 SGDLS and CDR2 YYNGEE. Trimming pared 0 bases from V and 3 bases from J, leaving 20 bases between. The CDR3 sequence is CASSVDSIGGEMTDTQYF. Written as DNA, the CDR3 is TGTGCCAGCAGCGTAGATAGCATTGGCGGAGAGATGACAGATACGCAGTATTTT.

The V and J genes are TRBV4-1 and TRBJ2-1; TRBD2 is a possible D gene (5 bases). Germline V gene data show CDR1 as MGHRA and CDR2 as YSYEKL. V lost 0 bases to trimming and J lost 8 bases, with 20 bases between them. This CDR3 spans 17 amino acids. CDR3 amino acids: CASSQESGGNGGYEQFF. Here the CDR3 DNA reads TGCGCCAGCAGCCAAGAATCGGGTGGCAACGGAGGTTATGAGCAGTTCTTC.

The CDR3 is CASSLRSRGYTDTQYF. In DNA, the CDR3 is TGTGCCAGCAGTTTACGGTCCAGGGGCTACACAGATACGCAGTATTTT. The chain is built from TRBV28 and TRBJ2-3; maybe TRBD1 (6 bases). Germline CDR1 and CDR2: MDHEN and SYDVKM. The V end was cut by 2 bases, the J end by 2 bases, with 14 bases between. The CDR3 runs to 16 residues.

This chain joins TRBV5-6 and TRBJ1-2; 7 bases line up with TRBD1. After removal of 3 bases from V and 2 bases from J, the junction contained 4 bases not matched to a gene. Germline V gives CDR1 SGHDT, CDR2 YYEEEE. This CDR3 spans 14 amino acids. The CDR3, as DNA: TGTGCCAGCAGCTATCCGGGACAGAACTATGGCTACACCTTC. Translated, it gives CASSYPGQNYGYTF.

The V and J genes are TRBV19 and TRBJ2-3, with 10 positions matching TRBD1. This CDR3 contains 14 residues. CDR1 is LNHDA, CDR2 SQIVND, per germline (reference sequence). The trim removed 7 bases at V and 4 bases at J, leaving 5 bases unmatched. Here the CDR3 DNA reads TGTGCCAGTACCGGACAGGGGGGCTCAGATACGCAGTATTTT. Amino acid sequence: CASTGQGGSDTQYF.

This clone was counted a few times. The rearrangement joins TRBV2 to TRBJ1-2, with 8 bases lining up with TRBD1. Germline V lookup: CDR1 SNHLY, CDR2 FYNNEI. The CDR3 runs 16 residues. The V and J ends lost 0 bases and 1 base, in that order; junction bases with no gene match: 4. The CDR3 coding sequence is TGTGCCAGCAGTGAAGCGGACAGGGCCTTTAACTATGGCTACACCTTC. This codes for CASSEADRAFNYGYTF.

The chain uses TRBV30 and TRBJ2-7; D unclear. CDR1 is GTSNPN and CDR2 is SVGIG in the germline V gene (reference sequence). This CDR3 comprises 13 residues. The V and J ends lost 0 bases and 2 bases respectively, with 8 bases between them. The CDR3 loop is CAWSVWLTYEQYF. The CDR3 DNA is TGTGCCTGGAGTGTTTGGCTTACCTACGAGCAGTACTTC.

The chain combines TRBV30 with TRBJ2-3; weak D call: TRBD2 (6 bases). The CDR3 is 12 amino acids. Germline V CDR1 and CDR2: GTSNPN, SVGIG (reference sequence). Trimming took 4 bases from V and 10 from J, leaving 15 bases between them. CDR3 nucleotide sequence: TGTGCCTGGATGAGGGACTCAATGGCGCAGTATTTT. This sequence encodes CAWMRDSMAQYF.

The chain carries TRBV19 and TRBJ1-2, with TRBD1 identical over 8 bases. Germline values: CDR1 LNHDA, CDR2 SQIVND (reference sequence). The CDR3 totals 15 residues. Trimming at V came to 7 bases and at J to 1 base, leaving 8 bases not matched to a gene. CDR3 amino acids: CASTFKDRDNYGYTF. CDR3 nucleotide sequence: TGTGCCAGTACCTTTAAGGACAGGGATAACTATGGCTACACCTTC.

The rearrangement links TRBV5-8 to TRBJ2-1; weak D call: TRBD2 (5 bases). The germline CDR1 and CDR2 sequences are SGHTS and YDEGEE. This CDR3 has 15 residues. Trimming pared 5 bases from V and 4 bases from J, leaving 16 bases between. The CDR3 DNA sequence: TGTGCCAGCAGGAGTATAGGTGGCGGGTACAATGAGCAGTTCTTC. Translated: CASRSIGGGYNEQFF.

The chain has TRBV7-8 and TRBJ1-5; D perhaps matches TRBD1 (5 bases). The ends were cut back, 1 base at V and 4 bases at J, with 23 bases in the middle. Per germline, CDR1 SGHVS and CDR2 FQNEAQ. The CDR3 is 19 amino acids. CDR3 protein: CASSLDGDQRQTENQPQHF. For the CDR3, the DNA is TGTGCCAGCAGCTTAGATGGAGATCAACGACAGACCGAAAATCAGCCCCAGCATTTT.

The count of this clone is one. The V call is TRBV4-2, the J call TRBJ1-4, with D tentatively TRBD1 (5 bases). The CDR3 totals 17 residues. The germline CDR1 and CDR2 sequences are LGHNA and YNFKEQ. V was cut by 0 bases and J by 0 bases, with 11 bases left in between. CDR3 coding DNA: TGTGCCAGCAGCCAAGATTCGCTGGGGCCAACTAATGAAAAACTGTTTTTT. Its protein product is CASSQDSLGPTNEKLFF.

The rearrangement links TRBV7-2 to TRBJ1-1; 9 nucleotides align to TRBD1. The germline V gene has CDR1 SGHTA and CDR2 FQGNSA. The CDR3 covers 16 residues. Trimming removed 1 base from V and 4 bases from J; junction bases left unmatched: 7. In nucleotides, the CDR3 is TGTGCCAGCAGCTTAGGTGGACAGGGGAGGGGCACTGAAGCTTTCTTT. Protein: CASSLGGQGRGTEAFF.

This clone came up a few times. V usage is TRBV27 and J usage is TRBJ2-5; unclear D gene. Trimming stripped 5 bases from V and 1 base from J, with 20 bases between. Germline loops: CDR1 MNHEY, CDR2 SMNVEV (reference sequence). The CDR3 extends over 17 amino acids. CDR3 loop: CASSNRRLVGPQETQYF. CDR3 bases: TGTGCCAGCAGTAATCGGAGATTGGTCGGCCCCCAAGAGACCCAGTACTTC.

The V gene is TRBV30, the J gene TRBJ1-1; TRBD1 matches 8 bases. CDR1 GTSNPN and CDR2 SVGIG come from the germline V gene (reference sequence). The CDR3 contains 13 residues. V shed 3 bases and J 5 bases; nucleotides not matched to a gene: 5. CDR3 loop: CAWRRQGATEAFF. DNA for the CDR3: TGTGCCTGGAGAAGGCAGGGGGCTACTGAAGCTTTCTTT.